This paragraph reports one TCR beta chain. The target antigen is unknown. Expressed TCRB transcripts were sequenced because the isolated RNA had all been reverse transcribed beforehand. Generated by immunoSEQ multiplex PCR, the TCRdb table keeps only in-frame clones and is missing some. The table shows about 300,000 clones, with 8% occurring only once. There are 16 residues in the CDR3. V was shortened by 3 bases and J by 9 bases, with 22 bases between the two germline ends. CDR1 is SGHTA, CDR2 FQGNSA, per germline. The sample comes from a study of beta chain features in type 1 diabetes. Study results and caveats: For patients, the naive, central memory and Treg TCRB repertoires appeared more alike than for healthy donors.

It was via CD45RO/CCR7/CD25/CD127/CD95/CD27 that CD4+ naive, central memory, regulatory and stem cell-like memory cells were sorted. This sequence originates from a woman younger than 30 in good health. The rearrangement uses TRBV7-2 and TRBJ2-3, with D maybe TRBD1 (6 bases). The sequencing input was central memory CD4+ T cells from blood. The CDR3 nucleotides are TGTGCCAGCAGCTTGGTCCAGGGGAAGGTGGTACAGACGCAGTATTTT. Translated: CASSLVQGKVVQTQYF. The complete variable domain, with remaining parts taken from reference TRBV7-2 and TRBJ2-3, reads GAGVSQSPSNKVTEKGKDVELRCDPISGHTALYWYRQSLGQGLEFLIYFQGNSAPDKSGLPSDRFSAERTGGSVSTLTIQRTQQEDSAVYLCASSLVQGKVVQTQYFGPGTRLTVL.